This TCR beta chain was identified during a study of CD8 T cells in ankylosing spondylitis. Using its own MiXCR run on the 5' RACE reads, TCRdb lists one record per CDR3 protein. The repertoire holds approximately 17,000 distinct CDR3 sequences, with roughly 8.2% as singletons. Study outcomes and limitations: Reported data indicate significant enrichment of disease-linked clones within matched ankylosing spondylitis synovial fluid. In synovial fluid and blood from reactive arthritis, some motif variants were previously reported.

The CDR3 sequence is 13 residues long. Trimming took 6 bases from V and 10 from J, leaving 15 bases between them. About this clonotype itself: No antigen is known for it.

This receptor was identified in a male donor with ankylosing spondylitis or in good health (not recorded which). The chain links TRBV12-3 or TRBV12-4 to TRBJ2-2; tentatively, D is TRBD2 (6 bases). The sample comprised blood. CDR3 DNA sequence: TGTGCCAGCAGCCGTCGGGAGTTCGTGGAGCTGTTTTTT. It codes for CASSRREFVELFF.